The sequence of this T cell receptor beta chain was determined in a study of PD-1 blockade in mismatch repair-deficient tumors. Study overall: Patients had around 12 mismatch repair-deficient cancer types, all previously treated and progressing.

A note on this clone: Its antigen is not identified.

Study observations and caveats: Tumor-resident clones, often absent from pretreatment blood, expanded after pembrolizumab and then contracted.

PCR or immunohistochemistry showed mismatch repair deficiency in every enrolled patient. The method was immunoSEQ multiplex PCR; TCRdb's version includes in-frame clones alone and lacks a portion of them. The sample lists about 15,000 clones, approximately 81% occurring once. Specimen: PBMCs, collected before pembrolizumab treatment. This TCR was recovered from an adult with mismatch repair-deficient cancer.

In DNA, the CDR3 is TGTGCCAGCAGCACCCTACCAAGCACAGATACGCAGTATTTT. Protein product: CASSTLPSTDTQYF. This chain links TRBV6-6 with TRBJ2-3; D is unclear. This CDR3 has 14 residues. Trimming shortened V by 6 bases and J by 0 bases, and 10 bases separated the two germline ends. Germline CDR1 and CDR2: MNHNY and SVGAGI (reference sequence).